Each of the 26 T cell receptor beta chains below was sequenced from the same sample in a study of cytomegalovirus exposure and HLA in healthy donors. Primers included in the PCR were 60 Vbeta and 13 Jbeta primers. Here immunoSEQ multiplex PCR was the method, and the copy in TCRdb shows in-frame clones only, minus some. The table records 95,000 or so clones, around 86% of them present only once. The source material was PBMCs. These receptors came from a woman aged 70-85 years in good health and CMV-seropositive.

The chain joins TRBV2 to TRBJ2-7; 12 nucleotides align to TRBD2. The CDR3 is made up of 15 amino acids. Germline trimming cut 4 bases from V and 2 bases from J; bases unmatched to any gene: 3. Germline lookup yields CDR1 SNHLY and CDR2 FYNNEI. This chain's CDR3 is CASSGRLAGAYEQYF. The CDR3 DNA reads TGTGCCAGCAGTGGAAGACTAGCGGGGGCCTACGAGCAGTACTTC.

This sequence joins TRBV10-2 and TRBJ1-2; D remains unclear. CDR1 and CDR2 from the germline V gene are WSHSY and SAAADI. There are 13 residues in the CDR3. Trimming cost V 1 base and J 2 bases, with 5 bases left between them. The CDR3 region has the DNA TGCGCCAGCAGTGAGTTGGAGAACTATGGCTACACCTTC. It specifies CASSELENYGYTF.

The V and J genes are TRBV19 and TRBJ2-2, with TRBD1 identical over 8 bases. CDR1 and CDR2 from the germline V gene are LNHDA and SQIVND (reference sequence). Trimming cost V 7 bases and J 1 base; bases outside gene matches: 8. The CDR3 contains 16 residues. CDR3 DNA sequence: TGTGCCAGTACCCCGTACGGGACAGGGAACACCGGGGAGCTGTTTTTT. Protein sequence: CASTPYGTGNTGELFF.

CDR3 sequence (DNA): TGTGCCATCAGGACGGGACAGGGGGGGGACGAGCAGTACTTC. This translates into CAIRTGQGGDEQYF. This chain connects TRBV10-3 to TRBJ2-5, with TRBD1 matching over 11 bases. The J call may be mistaken, given a closer DNA end match to TRBJ2-7. The length of the CDR3 is 14 residues. Germline CDR1 is ENHRY and CDR2 is SYGVKD.

This chain connects TRBV4-3 to TRBJ2-5, with D possibly matching TRBD1 (6 bases). Germline assignment: CDR1 LGHNA and CDR2 YSLEER. This CDR3 is built from 16 residues. Trimming shortened V by 2 bases and J by 4 bases, and 17 bases separated the two germline ends. DNA for the CDR3: TGCGCCAGCAGCCAAAATTCCGGGACAAACTTAGAGACCCAGTACTTC. Amino acids: CASSQNSGTNLETQYF.

This clone was seen a single time. The rearrangement links TRBV28 to TRBJ1-1; D uncertain. V dropped 3 bases and J dropped 0 bases, with 8 bases sitting between them. The CDR3 has 14 amino acids. Germline V gives CDR1 MDHEN, CDR2 SYDVKM. The CDR3 DNA is TGTGCCAGCAGTTTCACAGACATGAACACTGAAGCTTTCTTT. This sequence encodes CASSFTDMNTEAFF.

The chain uses TRBV7-2 and TRBJ1-3; D uncertain. Germline V gene sequence: CDR1 SGHTA, CDR2 FQGNSA. CDR3 length equals 16 residues. V was cut by 5 bases and J by 4 bases, with 18 bases left in between. The CDR3 is CASSRFGVQFGNTIYF. The CDR3 DNA reads as TGTGCCAGCAGCCGATTCGGGGTTCAATTCGGAAACACCATATATTTT.

This chain uses TRBV6-4 with TRBJ2-3, with 7 bases matching TRBD1. This CDR3 has 15 amino acids. Trimming at V came to 4 bases and at J to 2 bases, leaving 6 bases not matched to a gene. Germline loops: CDR1 MRHNA, CDR2 SNTAGT. CDR3 nucleotide sequence: TGTGCCAGCAGTGTGAACAGGGGACCCACAGATACGCAGTATTTT. It yields the protein CASSVNRGPTDTQYF.

Notes on this clone: The sample contains more than one DNA sequence encoding this CDR3. The chain recombines TRBV9 with TRBJ2-7, with 10 bases lining up with TRBD1. The CDR3 totals 14 residues. Germline values: CDR1 SGDLS, CDR2 YYNGEE. The V gene end was trimmed by 4 bases and the J gene end by 4 bases; junction bases not matched to a gene: 5. CDR3 DNA: TGTGCCAGCAGCCCCCGGACAGGGGGTTACGAGCAGTACTTC. Its protein product is CASSPRTGGYEQYF.

The CDR3 sequence is CASSLRQYSPLHF. The CDR3 nucleotides read TGTGCCAGCAGTTTACGACAGTATTCACCCCTCCACTTT. V is TRBV27 and J is TRBJ1-6; tentative D call: TRBD1 (5 bases). The germline V and J ends were trimmed by 2 bases and 8 bases, with 7 bases remaining between them. Germline CDR1 reads MNHEY; CDR2 reads SMNVEV (reference sequence). This CDR3 is built from 13 residues.

V gene TRBV5-8 combines with J gene TRBJ1-2, with 7 positions matching TRBD1. CDR1 is SGHTS, CDR2 YDEGEE, per germline. V lost 3 bases to trimming and J lost 4 bases; unmatched junction nucleotides: 6. CDR3 length: 14 amino acids. The CDR3 DNA sequence: TGTGCCAGCAGCTGGGGACAGCCTTCCTATGGCTACACCTTC. It yields the protein CASSWGQPSYGYTF.

The chain has TRBV13 and TRBJ2-7, with 7 positions matching TRBD1. V lost 5 bases, J lost 7 bases, and 14 bases stayed unmatched. Per the germline V gene, CDR1 is PRHDT and CDR2 is FYEKMQ (reference sequence). The CDR3 totals 15 residues. The CDR3 DNA reads as TGTGCCAGCAGCCCCCGGGACAGCCCTGCAGGGGAGCAGTACTTC. Its protein is CASSPRDSPAGEQYF. Filled out from reference TRBV13 and TRBJ2-7, the complete variable domain reads AAGVIQSPRHLIKEKRETATLKCYPIPRHDTVYWYQQGPGQDPQFLISFYEKMQSDKGSIPDRFSAQQFSDYHSELNMSSLELGDSALYFCASSPRDSPAGEQYFGPGTRLTVT.

The chain employs TRBV6-1 and TRBJ2-7, with 14 bases aligning to TRBD2. CDR3 size: 15 residues. J lost 4 bases, V lost 7 bases, and 6 bases had no gene match. From germline, CDR1 is MNHNS and CDR2 SASEGT. CDR3 bases: TGTGCCAGCATGCAGGGACTAGCGGGAGTATACGAGCAGTACTTC. It yields the protein CASMQGLAGVYEQYF.

The table lists this clone with a few counts. This rearrangement joins TRBV5-4 to TRBJ2-1, with 7 positions matching TRBD2. The V gene's germline CDR1 is SGHNT and CDR2 YYREEE (reference sequence). V dropped 4 bases and J dropped 1; count of bases not matched to a gene: 11. This CDR3 is 17 amino acids long. CDR3 coding DNA: TGTGCCAGCAGCCCCAAGGGCGGGAGCAAATCCTACAATGAGCAGTTCTTC. Translated, it gives CASSPKGGSKSYNEQFF.

This clone is a singleton in its sample. The chain employs TRBV7-9 and TRBJ2-3; D is perhaps TRBD2 (5 bases). The CDR3 is 15 residues long. Germline V CDR1 and CDR2: SEHNR, FQNEAQ (reference sequence). Between the trimmed V and J ends, which lost 1 base and 6 bases, there was a span of 14 bases. In DNA, the CDR3 is TGTGCCAGCAGCTTAGGAGGTCTTACGGGGGATACGCAGTATTTT. This encodes CASSLGGLTGDTQYF.

For the CDR3, the DNA is TGCGCCAGCAGCTTCCTAGCGGGAGTCAACAATGAGCAGTTCTTC. As protein: CASSFLAGVNNEQFF. This chain joins TRBV5-1 and TRBJ2-1; 10 nucleotides line up with TRBD2. CDR1 and CDR2 from the germline V gene are SGHRS and YFSETQ. Losses at the gene ends were 2 bases for V and 5 bases for J; bases not matched to a gene: 4. The length of the CDR3 is 15 residues.

The chain uses TRBV5-1 and TRBJ1-1; 8 bases match TRBD1. The V segment lost 4 bases and the J segment 2 bases; nucleotides outside the gene matches: 10. The CDR3 has 16 residues. Germline assignment: CDR1 SGHRS and CDR2 YFSETQ. DNA of the CDR3: TGCGCCAGCAGCCCCCACCCTGGACAGGGAAACACTGAAGCTTTCTTT. Encoded protein: CASSPHPGQGNTEAFF. The whole variable domain, remainder taken from reference TRBV5-1 and TRBJ1-1, is KAGVTQTPRYLIKTRGQQVTLSCSPISGHRSVSWYQQTPGQGLQFLFEYFSETQRNKGNFPGRFSGRQFSNSRSEMNVSTLELGDSALYLCASSPHPGQGNTEAFFGQGTRLTVV.

The chain joins TRBV5-1 to TRBJ2-4; D might be TRBD1 (6 bases). CDR3 size: 19 residues. CDR1 and CDR2 (germline): SGHRS, YFSETQ. The ends were cut back, 3 bases at V and 1 base at J, with 23 bases in the middle. CDR3 sequence: CASSSNPGLGAGAKNIQYF. The CDR3 DNA is TGCGCCAGCAGCTCGAACCCGGGGCTGGGGGCGGGCGCCAAAAACATTCAGTACTTC.

The chain couples TRBV19 to TRBJ1-5; TRBD1 matches at 8 bases. The ends lost 5 bases at V and 8 bases at J; junction bases unmatched: 11. The CDR3 consists of 15 residues. Per germline, CDR1 LNHDA and CDR2 SQIVND (reference sequence). CDR3 coding DNA: TGTGCCAGTAGTTCCTGGACAGGGCCAATCGAGCCCCAGCATTTT. Its protein is CASSSWTGPIEPQHF.

This chain uses TRBV5-5 with TRBJ1-2; no clear D. The V and J ends lost 0 bases and 2 bases respectively, with 11 bases between them. The CDR3 length is 15 residues. CDR1 SGHKS and CDR2 YYEKEE come from the germline V gene (reference sequence). Here the CDR3 reads CASSLGRTQNYGYTF. CDR3 coding DNA: TGTGCCAGCAGCTTGGGCCGGACTCAAAACTATGGCTACACCTTC.

The gene calls are TRBV6-8 and TRBJ2-7, with 13 positions matching TRBD2. The CDR3 length is 17 residues. Trimming cost V 7 bases and J 0 bases; bases outside gene matches: 9. The germline V gene has CDR1 MNHGY and CDR2 SAAAGT. In nucleotides, the CDR3 is TGTGCCAGCAACCCCGGGACTAGCGGGAAGCGCTCCTACGAGCAGTACTTC. Its protein is CASNPGTSGKRSYEQYF.

About this clone: In the same sample, other DNA sequences code for this CDR3. The rearrangement links TRBV5-6 to TRBJ2-7, with a tentative D call TRBD1 (5 bases). CDR1 SGHDT and CDR2 YYEEEE come from the germline V gene. Trimming shortened V by 4 bases and J by 4 bases, and 6 bases separated the two germline ends. The CDR3 has 11 amino acids. CDR3 coding DNA: TGTGCCAGCAGCCAGGGATACGAGCAGTACTTC. Translated: CASSQGYEQYF.

This clone was found once. The rearrangement joins TRBV5-1 to TRBJ1-1; D gene unclear. CDR3 length equals 15 residues. Trimming shortened V by 0 bases and J by 2 bases, and 11 bases separated the two germline ends. Germline CDR1 and CDR2: SGHRS and YFSETQ. CDR3 sequence (DNA): TGCGCCAGCAGCTTGGGGACTAATGTTAACACTGAAGCTTTCTTT. Translated, it gives CASSLGTNVNTEAFF.

This clone was counted once. V usage is TRBV2 and J usage is TRBJ1-5; D is uncertain. The CDR3 spans 14 residues. Germline assignment: CDR1 SNHLY and CDR2 FYNNEI. V gave up 3 bases and J gave up 8 bases, with 14 bases separating them. The CDR3 coding sequence is TGTGCCAGCAGTGACGGCGGGAGTTCCAAGCCCCAGCATTTT. It codes for CASSDGGSSKPQHF.

The chain carries TRBV2 and TRBJ2-7; D uncertain. Germline-derived CDR1 and CDR2 are SNHLY and FYNNEI. CDR3 length: 10 residues. Trimming cost V 5 bases and J 13 bases, with 12 bases left between them. CDR3 coding DNA: TGTGCCAGCAGTCTTACTCCCACCTACTTC. This gives the protein CASSLTPTYF.

V and J are TRBV5-1 and TRBJ2-7; 13 bases are a match to TRBD2. V dropped 2 bases and J dropped 2; count of bases not matched to a gene: 1. The CDR3 extends over 15 amino acids. Germline CDR1 and CDR2: SGHRS and YFSETQ. As DNA, the CDR3 is TGCGCCAGCAGCTTAGGGACTAGCGGGGCCTACGAGCAGTACTTC. Its translation: CASSLGTSGAYEQYF.